This entry describes one T cell receptor beta chain. Its antigen is undetermined. The read ends 3 residues before the CDR3 terminus; that terminus is restored from the germline J gene. The data belong to a study of T cells in women clearing cervical HPV infection. Study at large: Donors had HPV16-related CIN3 or worse; 2 had invasive cancer. Study results and limitations: Effector/memory and HPV-specific T cells were not isolated, and association timing is unknown. TRBV6-7 relative abundance averaged approximately 0.11% in cases and 0.15% to 0.2% in controls.

immunoSEQ multiplex PCR used an average of roughly 1,300 ng genomic DNA. Clones were sequenced by immunoSEQ multiplex PCR, and TCRdb holds only the in-frame ones, with some missing. This repertoire includes roughly 45,000 clones. Germline V CDR1 and CDR2: SQVTM, ANQGSEA. CDR3 length equals 13 residues. This rearrangement joins TRBV29-1 to TRBJ2-2, with TRBD1 matching 8 bases. The receptor's source is a woman between 18 and 75 years old with a cervical HPV16 infection that either progressed to CIN3+ or cleared (not recorded which). Sequencing was done on a sample of blood buffy coat. This chain's CDR3 is CSATGEMNEKLFF. The sequenced CDR3 bases are TGCAGCGCGACAGGGGAGATGAATGAAAAG.